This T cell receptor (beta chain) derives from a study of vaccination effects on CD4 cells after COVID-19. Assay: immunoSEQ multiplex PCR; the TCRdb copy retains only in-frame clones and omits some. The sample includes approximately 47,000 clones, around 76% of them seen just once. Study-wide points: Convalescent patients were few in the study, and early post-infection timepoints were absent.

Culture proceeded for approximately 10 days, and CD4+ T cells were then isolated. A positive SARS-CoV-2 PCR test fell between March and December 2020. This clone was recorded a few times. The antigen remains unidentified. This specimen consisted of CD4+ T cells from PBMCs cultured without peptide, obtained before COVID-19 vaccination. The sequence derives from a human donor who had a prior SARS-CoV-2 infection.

This CDR3 is CASSFLADTEAFF. The CDR3 region has the DNA TGTGCCAGCAGCTTCCTAGCGGACACTGAAGCTTTCTTT. V and J are TRBV5-5 and TRBJ1-1; D call uncertain. CDR3 length equals 13 residues. Germline lookup yields CDR1 SGHKS and CDR2 YYEKEE (reference sequence). The ends were cut back, 2 bases at V and 3 bases at J, with 8 bases in the middle. The variable domain in full, with the rest retrieved from reference TRBV5-5 and TRBJ1-1, is DAGVTQSPTHLIKTRGQQVTLRCSPISGHKSVSWYQQVLGQGPQFIFQYYEKEERGRGNFPDRFSARQFPNYSSELNVNALLLGDSALYLCASSFLADTEAFFGQGTRLTVV.